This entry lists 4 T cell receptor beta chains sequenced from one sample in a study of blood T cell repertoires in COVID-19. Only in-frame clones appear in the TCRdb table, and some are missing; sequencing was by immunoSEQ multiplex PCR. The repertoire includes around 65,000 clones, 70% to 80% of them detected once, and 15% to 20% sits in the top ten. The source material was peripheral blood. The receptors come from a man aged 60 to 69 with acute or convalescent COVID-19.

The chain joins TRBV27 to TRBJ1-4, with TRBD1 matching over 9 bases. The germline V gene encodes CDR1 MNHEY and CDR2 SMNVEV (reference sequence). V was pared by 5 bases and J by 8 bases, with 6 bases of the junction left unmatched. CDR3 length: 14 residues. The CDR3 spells CASSPDRGSEKLFF. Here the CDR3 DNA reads TGTGCCAGCAGTCCGGACAGGGGCAGCGAAAAACTGTTTTTT.

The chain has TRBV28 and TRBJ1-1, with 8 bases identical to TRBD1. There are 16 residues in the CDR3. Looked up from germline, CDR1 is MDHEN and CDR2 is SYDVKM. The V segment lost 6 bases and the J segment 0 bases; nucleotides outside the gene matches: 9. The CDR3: CASSQPQGGMNTEAFF. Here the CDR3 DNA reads TGTGCCAGCAGCCAACCACAGGGGGGAATGAACACTGAAGCTTTCTTT. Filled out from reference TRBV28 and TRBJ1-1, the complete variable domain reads DVKVTQSSRYLVKRTGEKVFLECVQDMDHENMFWYRQDPGLGLRLIYFSYDVKMKEKGDIPEGYSVSREKKERFSLILESASTNQTSMYLCASSQPQGGMNTEAFFGQGTRLTVV.

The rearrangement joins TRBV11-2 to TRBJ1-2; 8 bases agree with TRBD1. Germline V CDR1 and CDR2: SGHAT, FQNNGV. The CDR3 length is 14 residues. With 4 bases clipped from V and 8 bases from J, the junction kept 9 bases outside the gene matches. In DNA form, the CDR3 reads TGTGCCAGCAGCTACAAGGACAGGGAGGAGGGCTACACCTTC. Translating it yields CASSYKDREEGYTF.

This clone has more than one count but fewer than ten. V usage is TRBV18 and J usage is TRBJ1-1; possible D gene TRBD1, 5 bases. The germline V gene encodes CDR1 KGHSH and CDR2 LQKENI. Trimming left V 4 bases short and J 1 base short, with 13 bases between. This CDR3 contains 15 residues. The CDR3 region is CASSLGRQTNTEAFF. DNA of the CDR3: TGTGCCAGCTCACTGGGGCGACAGACGAACACTGAAGCTTTCTTT.